There are a few counts of the clone carrying this T cell receptor (beta chain). Antigen specificity is unknown. cDNA synthesis used the whole RNA isolate, giving expressed TCRB sequences. Assay: immunoSEQ multiplex PCR; the TCRdb copy retains only in-frame clones and omits some. The sample lists roughly 150,000 clones, 7.5% to 9.5% occurring once. The source of the sample is a study of beta chain features in type 1 diabetes. The CDR3 sequence is 15 residues long. Germline V gives CDR1 SGHAT, CDR2 FQNNGV. V lost 2 bases to trimming and J lost 9 bases, with 14 bases between them. The study, taken as a whole, reports: The study found moderately but significantly shorter TCRB CDR3s in all four CD4+ subsets of Type 1 diabetes patients.

The clonotype was recovered from a woman in her late teens or twenties with type 1 diabetes. V is TRBV11-2 and J is TRBJ1-6; D is unresolved. The sequencing input was central memory CD4+ T cells from blood. CDR3 sequence reads: CASSLSPTSGSPLHF. The CDR3 nucleotides are TGTGCCAGCAGCTTAAGCCCTACAAGCGGTTCACCCCTCCACTTT.